Presented here are 3 T cell receptor beta chains from one specimen sequenced in a study of blood T cell repertoires in COVID-19. Sequenced by immunoSEQ multiplex PCR; TCRdb stores in-frame clones only, minus some. The table records about 190,000 clones, 75% to 80% of them present only once. Sample: peripheral blood. Receptors were obtained from a woman aged 65 to 85 with acute or convalescent COVID-19.

This chain joins TRBV7-3 and TRBJ2-2; TRBD2 matches 9 bases. V dropped 2 bases and J dropped 5; count of bases not matched to a gene: 6. This CDR3 contains 16 residues. Germline V CDR1 and CDR2: SGHTA, FQGTGA. CDR3 in DNA: TGTGCCAGCAGCTTAGCGGGAGGGCCTCTAACCGGGGAGCTGTTTTTT. It codes for CASSLAGGPLTGELFF.

In this sample, this clone turned up a few times. This rearrangement joins TRBV2 to TRBJ1-4; D remains unclear. Trimming cost V 0 bases and J 4 bases, with 9 bases left between them. The CDR3 loop spans 15 amino acids. From germline, CDR1 is SNHLY and CDR2 FYNNEI. CDR3: CASSEAAGVNEKLFF. CDR3 DNA: TGTGCCAGCAGTGAAGCTGCCGGGGTTAATGAAAAACTGTTTTTT.

The gene calls are TRBV2 and TRBJ1-1; D possibly corresponds to TRBD1 (6 bases). This CDR3 has 15 residues. Trimming took off 6 bases at V and 3 bases at J, with 17 bases between the two ends. The germline gives CDR1 SNHLY, CDR2 FYNNEI. CDR3 in DNA: TGTGCCAGCAGACCAGGACAGTACCGATACACTGAAGCTTTCTTT. Amino acid sequence: CASRPGQYRYTEAFF.